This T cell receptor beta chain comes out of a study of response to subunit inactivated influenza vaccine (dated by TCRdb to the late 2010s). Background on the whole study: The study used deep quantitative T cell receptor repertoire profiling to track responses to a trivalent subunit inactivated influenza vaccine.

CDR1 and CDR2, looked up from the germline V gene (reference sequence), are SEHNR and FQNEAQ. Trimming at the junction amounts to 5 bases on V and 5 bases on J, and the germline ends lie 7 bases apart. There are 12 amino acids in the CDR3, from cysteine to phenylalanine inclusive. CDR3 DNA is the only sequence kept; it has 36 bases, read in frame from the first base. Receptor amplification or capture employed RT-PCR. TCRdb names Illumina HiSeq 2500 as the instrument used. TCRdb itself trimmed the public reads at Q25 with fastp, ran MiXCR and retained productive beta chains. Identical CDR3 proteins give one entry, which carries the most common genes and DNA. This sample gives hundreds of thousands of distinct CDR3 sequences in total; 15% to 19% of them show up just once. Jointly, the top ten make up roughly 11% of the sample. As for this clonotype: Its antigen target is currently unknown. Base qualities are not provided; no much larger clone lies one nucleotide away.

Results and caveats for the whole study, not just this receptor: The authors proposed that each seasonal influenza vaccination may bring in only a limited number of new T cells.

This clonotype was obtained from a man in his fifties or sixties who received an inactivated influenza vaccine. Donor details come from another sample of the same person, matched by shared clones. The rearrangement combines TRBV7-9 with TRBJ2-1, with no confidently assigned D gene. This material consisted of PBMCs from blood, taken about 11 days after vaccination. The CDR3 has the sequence CASSPLHNEQFF. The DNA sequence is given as TGTGCCAGCAGCCCACTTCACAATGAGCAGTTCTTC.